Below, 32 T cell receptor beta chains from the same sample are listed, as sequenced in a study of beta chain features in type 1 diabetes. The sequenced template was cDNA made from the entire isolated RNA. Profiled with immunoSEQ multiplex PCR; TCRdb holds only in-frame clones, not every one. The sample has over 700,000 clones, roughly 17% seen once. Sequencing used naive CD4+ T cells from blood. Every receptor here comes from a woman aged 18-29 years in good health.

Of note for this clone: The sample has other DNA sequences that encode this CDR3 too. The chain joins TRBV5-6 to TRBJ2-2, with D uncertain. Trimming stripped 0 bases from V and 8 bases from J, with 5 bases between. CDR3 length equals 12 residues. CDR1 SGHDT and CDR2 YYEEEE come from the germline V gene. The DNA of the CDR3 is TGTGCCAGCAGCTTGGGGGCAGGGGAGCTGTTTTTT. Its protein product is CASSLGAGELFF.

In DNA, the CDR3 is TGTGCCAGCTCCTTTACAACTAACACTGAAGCTTTCTTT. As protein: CASSFTTNTEAFF. The gene calls are TRBV18 and TRBJ1-1; D is ambiguous. From germline, CDR1 is KGHSH and CDR2 LQKENI. With 6 bases removed from V and 2 bases from J, the gap between germline ends came to 10 bases. The CDR3 has 13 residues.

CDR3 region: CASSDLMNTEAFF. CDR3 DNA: TGTGCCAGTAGTGACTTGATGAACACTGAAGCTTTCTTT. The chain links TRBV19 to TRBJ1-1; D is unclear. Trimming removed 5 bases from V and 0 bases from J, with 7 bases in between. The germline V gene encodes CDR1 LNHDA and CDR2 SQIVND (reference sequence). This CDR3 comprises 13 residues.

The rearrangement links TRBV27 to TRBJ1-6; TRBD1 agrees at 9 bases. The germline gives CDR1 MNHEY, CDR2 SMNVEV (reference sequence). The CDR3 totals 17 residues. V shed 6 bases and J 10 bases; nucleotides not matched to a gene: 16. The CDR3 region has the DNA TGTGCCAGCAGAGTATTTCCCCCGGGACAGGGCCTGTCACCCCTCCACTTT. Translated: CASRVFPPGQGLSPLHF.

The rearrangement links TRBV6-5 to TRBJ1-1; D is undetermined. V lost 10 bases and J 3 bases, leaving 9 bases between the germline ends. CDR3 length equals 11 residues. Germline CDR1 reads MNHEY; CDR2 reads SVGAGI. CDR3 nucleotides: TGTGCCACTGCTGAGGACACTGAAGCTTTCTTT. It encodes CATAEDTEAFF.

The rearrangement links TRBV7-2 to TRBJ2-3, with no clear D. Trimming stripped 4 bases from V and 2 bases from J, with 4 bases between. Looked up from germline, CDR1 is SGHTA and CDR2 is FQGNSA. The CDR3 length is 12 residues. The CDR3 spells CASSSNTDTQYF. The CDR3 bases are TGTGCCAGCAGCTCCAACACAGATACGCAGTATTTT.

In its sample, this clone was seen once. The rearrangement uses TRBV25-1 and TRBJ2-5; 7 bases are a match to TRBD1. The J call is doubtful: the DNA matches TRBJ2-7 better. This CDR3 has 13 amino acids. CDR1 and CDR2 (germline): MGHDK, SYGVNS. The CDR3 nucleotides are TGTGCCAGCAGTGCACCGACAGGGTACGAGCAGTACTTC. Amino acids: CASSAPTGYEQYF.

This clone was picked up a small number of times. The chain joins TRBV28 to TRBJ2-7; maybe TRBD2 (5 bases). V lost 1 base to trimming and J lost 2 bases, with 12 bases between them. Per the germline V gene, CDR1 is MDHEN and CDR2 is SYDVKM. CDR3 length equals 15 residues. The CDR3 DNA sequence: TGTGCCAGCAGTTTATACCCGCACGGGACCTACGAGCAGTACTTC. As protein: CASSLYPHGTYEQYF.

This clone was counted a few times. V gene TRBV9 combines with J gene TRBJ2-3; maybe TRBD2 (6 bases). V lost 3 bases to trimming and J lost 5 bases, with 10 bases between them. This CDR3 is built from 13 residues. Germline loops: CDR1 SGDLS, CDR2 YYNGEE. CDR3 DNA sequence: TGTGCCAGCAGCGCGGGGAGGAAAGATACGCAGTATTTT. As protein: CASSAGRKDTQYF.

The chain couples TRBV27 to TRBJ2-6, with 11 nucleotides matching TRBD1. The ends lost 5 bases at V and 1 base at J; junction bases unmatched: 4. The CDR3 spans 17 residues. From germline, CDR1 is MNHEY and CDR2 SMNVEV (reference sequence). CDR3 bases: TGTGCCAGCAGTAGGGGGACAGGGGGATCTGGGGCCAACGTCCTGACTTTC. Its protein product is CASSRGTGGSGANVLTF.

The rearrangement joins TRBV9 to TRBJ2-3; D is uncertain. Germline V CDR1 and CDR2: SGDLS, YYNGEE. Trimming took 0 bases from V and 2 from J, leaving 7 bases between them. The CDR3 totals 14 residues. CDR3 DNA: TGTGCCAGCAGCGTAGGCTGGACCACAGATACGCAGTATTTT. It is translated as CASSVGWTTDTQYF.

As to this clone: This sample includes further DNA sequences coding for the same CDR3. The rearrangement joins TRBV5-8 to TRBJ1-5; D gene ambiguous. This CDR3 is 15 amino acids long. Trimming left V 0 bases short and J 0 bases short, with 7 bases between. Per the germline V gene, CDR1 is SGHTS and CDR2 is YDEGEE. The CDR3 spells CASSLGDYSNQPQHF. The CDR3 bases are TGTGCCAGCAGCTTGGGGGATTATAGCAATCAGCCCCAGCATTTT.

This clone was seen once. The genes are TRBV6-5 and TRBJ2-5; D is ambiguous. The DNA end is more similar to TRBJ2-7, so the J call may be wrong. Per germline, CDR1 MNHEY and CDR2 SVGAGI. The CDR3 length is 15 residues. Here the CDR3 reads CASSYSWVGTYEQYF. As DNA, the CDR3 is TGTGCCAGCAGTTACTCTTGGGTAGGCACCTACGAGCAGTACTTC.

The chain has TRBV7-9 and TRBJ1-4, with unresolved D. This CDR3 spans 16 amino acids. V dropped 3 bases and J dropped 4 bases, with 15 bases sitting between them. Germline V gives CDR1 SEHNR, CDR2 FQNEAQ (reference sequence). The DNA of the CDR3 is TGTGCCAGCAGCTTTGGTATCAACAGACTTAATGAAAAACTGTTTTTT. Protein product: CASSFGINRLNEKLFF.

J is TRBJ1-2 and V is TRBV28; D unclear. The V gene lost 8 bases and the J gene lost 3 bases, with 13 bases spanning the gap. Germline-derived CDR1 and CDR2 are MDHEN and SYDVKM. The CDR3 loop spans 13 amino acids. DNA for the CDR3: TGTGCCAGCGGAAACCAGAACTACTATGGCTACACCTTC. Its translation is CASGNQNYYGYTF.

This clone was found a few times. This chain joins TRBV11-2 and TRBJ2-1, with 10 bases that match TRBD2. This CDR3 spans 14 amino acids. The V gene's germline CDR1 is SGHAT and CDR2 FQNNGV. Trimming cost V 3 bases and J 16 bases; bases outside gene matches: 12. The CDR3 sequence is CASSLSGLAPRGFF. DNA of the CDR3: TGTGCCAGCAGCTTGTCGGGACTAGCGCCCCGGGGCTTCTTC.

This clone was seen only a few times. The same CDR3 also results from other DNA sequences found in this sample. The CDR3: CASSPLGQQETQYF. The CDR3 nucleotides are TGTGCCAGCTCACCGCTCGGACAGCAAGAGACCCAGTACTTC. J is TRBJ2-5 and V is TRBV18; weak D call: TRBD1 (6 bases). Germline V gives CDR1 KGHSH, CDR2 LQKENI. With 3 bases removed from V and 2 bases from J, the gap between germline ends came to 10 bases. The CDR3 sequence is 14 residues long.

This clone was counted a few times. The chain is built from TRBV6-6 and TRBJ1-2; 12 bases align to TRBD1. Unmatched junction bases numbered 9, after V lost 6 bases and J lost 4 bases. The CDR3 contains 16 residues. Per the germline V gene, CDR1 is MNHNY and CDR2 is SVGAGI (reference sequence). The CDR3 DNA reads as TGTGCCAGCAGCCGAAGGGACAGGGGGCGCAGCTATGGCTACACCTTC. Its translation: CASSRRDRGRSYGYTF.

This clone was observed a few times. The chain has TRBV25-1 and TRBJ2-1, with 8 bases matching TRBD1. V gave up 5 bases and J gave up 5 bases; unmatched junction bases: 8. This CDR3 comprises 15 residues. CDR1 and CDR2 (germline): MGHDK, SYGVNS. CDR3 nucleotide sequence: TGTGCCAGCAGTCCTGACAGGGGAATAAACAATGAGCAGTTCTTC. Its protein is CASSPDRGINNEQFF.

V usage is TRBV29-1 and J usage is TRBJ1-5; TRBD1 matches 7 bases. The CDR3 is made up of 13 amino acids. The V gene's germline CDR1 is SQVTM and CDR2 ANQGSEA. J gave up 5 bases and V 6 bases, and 7 bases lay outside the gene matches. The CDR3 bases are TGCAGCGTGGCTGGGGACAGATATCAGCCCCAGCATTTT. This codes for CSVAGDRYQPQHF.

CDR3 nucleotides: TGTGCCAGCAGCTTACGACCTGGACTAGCGAATGAGCAGTTCTTC. Protein: CASSLRPGLANEQFF. The rearrangement joins TRBV7-3 to TRBJ2-1; TRBD2 agrees at 9 bases. CDR1 SGHTA and CDR2 FQGTGA come from the germline V gene. Trimming took 2 bases from V and 7 from J; bases not matched to a gene: 6. The CDR3 consists of 15 residues.

This sequence joins TRBV19 and TRBJ2-1; 10 nucleotides line up with TRBD2. The J segment lost 2 bases and the V segment lost 3 bases, leaving 1 base of the junction unmatched. The CDR3 extends over 15 amino acids. Germline V gene data show CDR1 as LNHDA and CDR2 as SQIVND (reference sequence). CDR3 DNA: TGTGCCAGTAGTATGGGGACTAGCGCCTACAATGAGCAGTTCTTC. Translating it yields CASSMGTSAYNEQFF.

This clone was picked up a small number of times. V and J are TRBV15 and TRBJ2-7; D remains ambiguous. V lost 0 bases, J lost 1 base, and 10 bases lay in between. This CDR3 contains 15 residues. The germline gives CDR1 LNHNV, CDR2 YYDKDF (reference sequence). As DNA, the CDR3 is TGTGCCACCAGCAGAGATATAAAAGAATCCTACGAGCAGTACTTC. Its translation: CATSRDIKESYEQYF.

V and J are TRBV9 and TRBJ1-2, with D perhaps matching TRBD1 (5 bases). Germline CDR1 is SGDLS and CDR2 is YYNGEE. The CDR3 has 14 residues. V was shortened by 7 bases and J by 2 bases, with 15 bases between the two germline ends. The CDR3 bases are TGTGCCAGCGGGCCAGCGCAGGGCAACTATGGCTACACCTTC. Protein sequence: CASGPAQGNYGYTF. Supplemented by reference TRBV9 and TRBJ1-2, the full variable domain reads DSGVTQTPKHLITATGQRVTLRCSPRSGDLSVYWYQQSLDQGLQFLIQYYNGEERAKGNILERFSAQQFPDLHSELNLSSLELGDSALYFCASGPAQGNYGYTFGSGTRLTVV.

The gene calls are TRBV28 and TRBJ2-7; 7 nucleotides align to TRBD1. Per germline, CDR1 MDHEN and CDR2 SYDVKM. The CDR3 is 16 amino acids. The V segment lost 4 bases and the J segment 8 bases; nucleotides outside the gene matches: 17. This CDR3 is CASSSYHMGQRLQQYF. In DNA form, the CDR3 reads TGTGCCAGCAGTTCTTATCACATGGGACAGAGGCTGCAGCAGTACTTC.

The table lists this clone with a few counts. J is TRBJ2-1 and V is TRBV2, with D unclear. Trimming removed 7 bases from V and 5 bases from J, with 18 bases in between. This CDR3 is 15 amino acids long. Germline V gene data show CDR1 as SNHLY and CDR2 as FYNNEI. The CDR3 loop is CASTTEGGPHNEQFF. As DNA, the CDR3 is TGTGCCAGCACCACGGAAGGTGGACCACACAATGAGCAGTTCTTC.

This clone was detected a few times. The rearrangement joins TRBV7-6 to TRBJ2-7; the D gene is possibly TRBD2 (5 bases). The CDR3 has 12 residues. V gave up 6 bases and J gave up 2 bases, with 8 bases separating them. Germline V lookup: CDR1 SGHVS, CDR2 FNYEAQ. The CDR3 protein is CASSIGTYEQYF. The CDR3 nucleotides read TGTGCCAGCAGTATCGGGACCTACGAGCAGTACTTC.

J is TRBJ2-7 and V is TRBV5-4, with 7 bases identical to TRBD1. This CDR3 is 15 amino acids long. The V and J ends lost 5 bases and 0 bases, in that order; junction bases with no gene match: 8. Germline-derived CDR1 and CDR2 are SGHNT and YYREEE (reference sequence). CDR3 sequence: CASRSGTDSSYEQYF. The CDR3 DNA sequence: TGTGCCAGCAGATCCGGGACAGACAGCTCCTACGAGCAGTACTTC. Full variable domain (rest looked up from reference TRBV5-4 and TRBJ2-7): ETGVTQSPTHLIKTRGQQVTLRCSSQSGHNTVSWYQQALGQGPQFIFQYYREEENGRGNFPPRFSGLQFPNYSSELNVNALELDDSALYLCASRSGTDSSYEQYFGPGTRLTVT.

This chain joins TRBV7-9 and TRBJ2-1, with D unresolved. Trimming removed 2 bases at V and 3 bases at J, with 11 bases between. The CDR3 contains 15 residues. Germline-derived CDR1 and CDR2 are SEHNR and FQNEAQ (reference sequence). CDR3 loop: CASSLISKDYNEQFF. CDR3 DNA sequence: TGTGCCAGCAGCTTAATCTCTAAAGACTACAATGAGCAGTTCTTC.

This clone was picked up a small number of times. The chain is built from TRBV5-1 and TRBJ1-2; possible D gene TRBD1, 6 bases. The CDR3 loop spans 16 amino acids. Germline lookup yields CDR1 SGHRS and CDR2 YFSETQ. Trimming stripped 4 bases from V and 5 bases from J, with 21 bases between. DNA for the CDR3: TGCGCCAGCAGCCTGTCAAGAGGGGGTTCTCATTATGGCTACACCTTC. Translating gives CASSLSRGGSHYGYTF.

This clone was recorded a few times. The sample holds other DNA sequences that translate to the same CDR3. The rearrangement uses TRBV6-5 and TRBJ2-7, with D perhaps TRBD1 (5 bases). V was pared by 6 bases and J by 2 bases, with 11 bases between. This CDR3 has 13 residues. Germline V gene sequence: CDR1 MNHEY, CDR2 SVGAGI. The CDR3 nucleotides read TGTGCCAGCAGCCGTCAGGGCCCCTACGAGCAGTACTTC. This gives the protein CASSRQGPYEQYF.

There are a few counts of this clone. This rearrangement joins TRBV7-9 to TRBJ1-5, with 7 bases aligning to TRBD1. V was pared by 6 bases and J by 7 bases, with 6 bases of the junction left unmatched. The CDR3 sequence is 13 residues long. Germline-derived CDR1 and CDR2 are SEHNR and FQNEAQ (reference sequence). CDR3 sequence reads: CASSRDSFQPQHF. In nucleotides, the CDR3 is TGTGCCAGCAGTCGGGACAGTTTCCAGCCCCAGCATTTT.